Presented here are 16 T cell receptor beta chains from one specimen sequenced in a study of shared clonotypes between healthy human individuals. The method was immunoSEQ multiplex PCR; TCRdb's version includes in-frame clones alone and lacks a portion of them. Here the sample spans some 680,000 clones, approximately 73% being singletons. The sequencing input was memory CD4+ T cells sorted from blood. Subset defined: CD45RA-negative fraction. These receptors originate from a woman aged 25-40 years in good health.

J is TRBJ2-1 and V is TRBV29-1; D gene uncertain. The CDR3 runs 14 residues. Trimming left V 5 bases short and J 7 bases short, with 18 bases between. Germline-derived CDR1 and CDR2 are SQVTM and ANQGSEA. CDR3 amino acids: CSVPRVVGLNEQFF. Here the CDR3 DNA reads TGCAGCGTTCCTAGGGTGGTAGGGTTGAATGAGCAGTTCTTC.

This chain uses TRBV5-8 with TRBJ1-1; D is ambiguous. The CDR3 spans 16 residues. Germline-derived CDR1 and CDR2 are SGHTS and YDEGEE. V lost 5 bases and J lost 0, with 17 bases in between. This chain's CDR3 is CASSSDRRNMNTEAFF. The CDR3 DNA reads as TGTGCCAGCAGTTCTGACCGGCGGAACATGAACACTGAAGCTTTCTTT.

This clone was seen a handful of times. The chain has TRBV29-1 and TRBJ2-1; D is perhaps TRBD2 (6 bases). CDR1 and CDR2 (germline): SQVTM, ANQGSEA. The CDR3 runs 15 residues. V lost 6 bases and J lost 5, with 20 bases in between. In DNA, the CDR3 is TGCAGCGTGCCACGGGAGACGGGAGATCACAATGAGCAGTTCTTC. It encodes CSVPRETGDHNEQFF.

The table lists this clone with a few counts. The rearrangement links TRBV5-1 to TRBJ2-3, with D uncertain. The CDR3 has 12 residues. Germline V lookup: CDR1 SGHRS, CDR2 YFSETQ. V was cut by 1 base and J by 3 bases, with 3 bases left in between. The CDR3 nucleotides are TGCGCCAGCAGCTTGCAAACAGATACGCAGTATTTT. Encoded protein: CASSLQTDTQYF.

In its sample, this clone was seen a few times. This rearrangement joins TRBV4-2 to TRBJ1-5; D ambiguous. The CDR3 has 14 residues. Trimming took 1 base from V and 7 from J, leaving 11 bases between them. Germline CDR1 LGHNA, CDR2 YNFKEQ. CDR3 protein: CASSQVQVGQPQHF. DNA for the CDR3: TGTGCCAGCAGCCAAGTCCAGGTGGGACAGCCCCAGCATTTT.

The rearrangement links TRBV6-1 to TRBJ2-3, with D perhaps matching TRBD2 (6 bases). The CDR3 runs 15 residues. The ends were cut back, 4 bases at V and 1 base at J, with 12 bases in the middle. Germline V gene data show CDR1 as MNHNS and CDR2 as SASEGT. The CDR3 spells CASSVGGLGTDTQYF. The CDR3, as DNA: TGTGCCAGCAGTGTTGGAGGGCTCGGCACAGATACGCAGTATTTT.

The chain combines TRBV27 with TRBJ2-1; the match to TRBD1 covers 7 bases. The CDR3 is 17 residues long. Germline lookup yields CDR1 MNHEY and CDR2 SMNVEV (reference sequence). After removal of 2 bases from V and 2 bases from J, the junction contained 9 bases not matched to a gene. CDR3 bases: TGTGCCAGCAGTTTAAGTCCAGGGGGTTATACCTACAATGAGCAGTTCTTC. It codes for CASSLSPGGYTYNEQFF.

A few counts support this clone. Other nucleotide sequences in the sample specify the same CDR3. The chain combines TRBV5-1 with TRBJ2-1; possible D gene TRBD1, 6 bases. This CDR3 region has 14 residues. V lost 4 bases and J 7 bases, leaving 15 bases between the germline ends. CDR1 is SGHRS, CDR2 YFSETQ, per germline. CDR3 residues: CASSPGTSGNEQFF. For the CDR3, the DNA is TGCGCCAGCAGCCCAGGGACATCGGGGAATGAGCAGTTCTTC.

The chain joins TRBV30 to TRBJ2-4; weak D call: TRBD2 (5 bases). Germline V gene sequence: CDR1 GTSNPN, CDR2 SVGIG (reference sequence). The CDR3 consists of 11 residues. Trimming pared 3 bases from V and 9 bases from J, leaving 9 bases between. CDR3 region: CAWRWRSIQYF. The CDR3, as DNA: TGTGCCTGGAGGTGGAGGAGCATTCAGTACTTC.

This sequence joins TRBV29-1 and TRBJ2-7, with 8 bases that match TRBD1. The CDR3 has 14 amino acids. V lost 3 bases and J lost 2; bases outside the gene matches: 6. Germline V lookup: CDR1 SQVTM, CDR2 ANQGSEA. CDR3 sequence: CSVERQGTPYEQYF. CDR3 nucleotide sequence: TGCAGCGTTGAGAGACAGGGGACTCCCTACGAGCAGTACTTC.

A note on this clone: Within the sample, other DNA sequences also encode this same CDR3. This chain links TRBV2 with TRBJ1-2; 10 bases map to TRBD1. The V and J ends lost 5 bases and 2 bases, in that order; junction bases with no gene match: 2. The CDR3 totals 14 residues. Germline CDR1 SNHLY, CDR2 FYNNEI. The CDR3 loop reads CASSLDRGNYGYTF. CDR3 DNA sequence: TGTGCCAGCAGTCTGGACAGGGGGAACTATGGCTACACCTTC. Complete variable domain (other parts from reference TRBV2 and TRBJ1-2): EPEVTQTPSHQVTQMGQEVILRCVPISNHLYFYWYRQILGQKVEFLVSFYNNEISEKSEIFDDQFSVERPDGSNFTLKIRSTKLEDSAMYFCASSLDRGNYGYTFGSGTRLTVV.

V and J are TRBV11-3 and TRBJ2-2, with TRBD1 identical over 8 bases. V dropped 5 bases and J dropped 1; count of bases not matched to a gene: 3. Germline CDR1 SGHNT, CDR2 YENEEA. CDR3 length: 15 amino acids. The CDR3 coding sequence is TGTGCCAGCAGCACCGGGACAGGGAACACCGGGGAGCTGTTTTTT. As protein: CASSTGTGNTGELFF.

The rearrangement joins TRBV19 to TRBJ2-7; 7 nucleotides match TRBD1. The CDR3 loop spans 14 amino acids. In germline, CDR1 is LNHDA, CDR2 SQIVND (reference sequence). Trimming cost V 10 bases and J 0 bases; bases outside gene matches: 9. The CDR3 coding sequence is TGTGCCACCAAAAGGACAGGTGACTCCTACGAGCAGTACTTC. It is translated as CATKRTGDSYEQYF.

CDR3 residues: CASSLREVTDTQYF. The CDR3, as DNA: TGCGCCAGCAGCCTTAGGGAGGTGACAGATACGCAGTATTTT. The chain joins TRBV5-1 to TRBJ2-3; the D gene is possibly TRBD2 (6 bases). The CDR3 consists of 14 residues. Trimming left V 4 bases short and J 3 bases short, with 12 bases between. Germline V CDR1 and CDR2: SGHRS, YFSETQ.

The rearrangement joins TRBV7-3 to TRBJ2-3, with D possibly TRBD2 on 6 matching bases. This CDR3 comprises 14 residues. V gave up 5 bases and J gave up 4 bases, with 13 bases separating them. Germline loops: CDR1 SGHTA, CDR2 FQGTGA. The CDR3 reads CASSPGVAADTQYF. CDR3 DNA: TGTGCCAGCAGCCCGGGGGTAGCGGCAGATACGCAGTATTTT.

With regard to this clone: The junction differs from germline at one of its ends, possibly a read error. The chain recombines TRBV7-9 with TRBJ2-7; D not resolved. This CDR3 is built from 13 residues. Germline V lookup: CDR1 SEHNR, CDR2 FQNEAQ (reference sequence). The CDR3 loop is CASSLDGPYQQYF. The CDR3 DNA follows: TGTGCCAGCAGCTTAGACGGACCCTACCAGCAGTACTTC.